These 26 T cell receptor beta chains were sequenced from one sample in a study of OX40 agonist ivuxolimab in advanced cancers. Measured with immunoSEQ multiplex PCR; TCRdb has only the in-frame clones, and not every one. The sample includes around 100,000 clones, roughly 90% of them seen just once. Sequencing was performed on CD4+ or CD8+ T cells sorted from blood, taken in a trial of the OX40 agonist ivuxolimab. These receptors came from an adult with an advanced solid tumor such as melanoma, head and neck, liver or kidney cancer.

The gene calls are TRBV5-1 and TRBJ1-2; 7 bases are shared with TRBD1. CDR3 size: 12 residues. Germline trimming cut 4 bases from V and 7 bases from J; bases unmatched to any gene: 4. Looked up from germline, CDR1 is SGHRS and CDR2 is YFSETQ. The DNA for the CDR3 is TGCGCCAGCAGCCCACAGGGGTCTGGCTACACCTTC. Amino acids: CASSPQGSGYTF.

The gene calls are TRBV6-1 and TRBJ2-1, with TRBD1 matching 7 bases. The ends lost 1 base at V and 11 bases at J; junction bases unmatched: 5. Looked up from germline, CDR1 is MNHNS and CDR2 is SASEGT. The CDR3 consists of 13 residues. The CDR3 is CASSEGTGTKQFF. The CDR3 bases are TGTGCCAGCAGTGAAGGGACAGGTACTAAGCAGTTCTTC.

The chain joins TRBV5-1 to TRBJ1-1; a weak D match, TRBD1 (6 bases). Germline CDR1 SGHRS, CDR2 YFSETQ. There are 16 residues in the CDR3. Trimming took off 1 base at V and 4 bases at J, with 17 bases between the two ends. The CDR3 sequence is CASSLIGGRVRTEAFF. The CDR3 DNA sequence: TGCGCCAGCAGCTTGATCGGGGGCAGGGTCCGCACTGAAGCTTTCTTT.

The rearrangement links TRBV5-8 to TRBJ2-5, with no clear D. The germline CDR1 and CDR2 sequences are SGHTS and YDEGEE. The CDR3 extends over 16 amino acids. Trimming stripped 3 bases from V and 2 bases from J, with 17 bases between. CDR3 in amino acids: CASSWVVGPPQETQYF. CDR3 DNA sequence: TGTGCCAGCAGCTGGGTTGTGGGCCCGCCACAAGAGACCCAGTACTTC.

The chain couples TRBV6-1 to TRBJ1-5; D is perhaps TRBD1 (6 bases). CDR1 is MNHNS, CDR2 SASEGT, per germline. V gave up 5 bases and J gave up 12 bases, with 11 bases separating them. The CDR3 totals 11 residues. The CDR3 region has the DNA TGTGCCAGCAGTTCAGGGGTGGACCAGCATTTT. This codes for CASSSGVDQHF.

The chain couples TRBV28 to TRBJ1-4; D possibly corresponds to TRBD1 (6 bases). The V and J ends lost 4 bases and 7 bases respectively, with 19 bases between them. This CDR3 has 16 residues. CDR1 is MDHEN and CDR2 is SYDVKM in the germline V gene. The CDR3: CASSSAGKRQVEKLFF. DNA for the CDR3: TGTGCCAGCAGTTCCGCGGGGAAACGACAGGTTGAAAAACTGTTTTTT.

The chain carries TRBV29-1 and TRBJ2-5, with 9 bases that match TRBD1. From germline, CDR1 is SQVTM and CDR2 ANQGSEA. The CDR3 runs to 13 residues. V lost 7 bases, J lost 5 bases, and 8 bases stayed unmatched. The CDR3 sequence: CSARRTGVETQYF. The DNA for the CDR3 is TGCAGCGCCCGGCGGACAGGGGTCGAGACCCAGTACTTC.

The V call is TRBV9, the J call TRBJ1-1; D might be TRBD1 (5 bases). This CDR3 is 13 amino acids long. V dropped 4 bases and J dropped 5 bases, with 12 bases sitting between them. Germline-derived CDR1 and CDR2 are SGDLS and YYNGEE. The CDR3 region is CASSPPGNTEAFF. The CDR3 nucleotides are TGTGCCAGCAGCCCTCCAGGGAATACTGAAGCTTTCTTT.

The gene calls are TRBV6-5 and TRBJ2-2; TRBD1 matches at 8 bases. Looked up from germline, CDR1 is MNHEY and CDR2 is SVGAGI. CDR3 length equals 15 residues. V lost 2 bases and J lost 6; bases outside the gene matches: 5. Here the CDR3 DNA reads TGTGCCAGCAGTTACACCAGGGGGCCCGCCGGGGAGCTGTTTTTT. Translation: CASSYTRGPAGELFF.

The chain has TRBV23-1 and TRBJ1-4; D unresolved. TRBV23-1 carries the ORF label, with uncertain function. The CDR3 spans 14 residues. V lost 4 bases to trimming and J lost 2 bases, with 8 bases between them. The CDR3 nucleotides are TGCGCCAGCAGTCTGAAGTCCACTAATGAAAAACTGTTTTTT. Translating it yields CASSLKSTNEKLFF.

The V call is TRBV7-2, the J call TRBJ2-7; D may correspond to TRBD1 or TRBD2 (5 bases each). Germline CDR1 and CDR2: SGHTA and FQGNSA. The CDR3 contains 14 residues. Trimming left V 4 bases short and J 6 bases short, with 16 bases between. This CDR3 is CASSSTVLAGEQYF. Here the CDR3 DNA reads TGTGCCAGCAGCTCGACAGTTTTGGCGGGCGAGCAGTACTTC.

This chain connects TRBV7-9 to TRBJ2-1; D call uncertain. The CDR3 runs 15 residues. V was shortened by 2 bases and J by 1 base, with 9 bases between the two germline ends. The germline gives CDR1 SEHNR, CDR2 FQNEAQ (reference sequence). CDR3 residues: CASSLHGGSYNEQFF. CDR3 DNA: TGTGCCAGCAGCTTACATGGCGGTTCCTACAATGAGCAGTTCTTC.

This clone has a single count. V and J are TRBV19 and TRBJ1-2; 9 bases agree with TRBD1. The trim removed 6 bases at V and 4 bases at J, leaving 9 bases unmatched. The CDR3 is made up of 15 amino acids. CDR1 and CDR2 from the germline V gene are LNHDA and SQIVND (reference sequence). DNA for the CDR3: TGTGCCAGTAGGGTACAGGGGGCGATGCCCTATGGCTACACCTTC. Its protein product is CASRVQGAMPYGYTF.

CDR3 sequence: CARSSALSQGLFYGYTF. The CDR3 nucleotides are TGTGCCAGAAGCTCTGCTTTAAGTCAGGGGTTATTCTATGGCTACACCTTC. J is TRBJ1-2 and V is TRBV5-3; weak D call: TRBD1 (6 bases). TRBV5-3 is labeled an ORF, and its function is uncertain. Trimming pared 3 bases from V and 4 bases from J, leaving 22 bases between. This CDR3 has 17 amino acids.

This chain uses TRBV6-5 with TRBJ2-7; TRBD1 matches 8 bases. The CDR3 contains 14 residues. CDR1 is MNHEY, CDR2 SVGAGI, per germline. V lost 6 bases to trimming and J lost 0 bases; unmatched junction nucleotides: 4. For the CDR3, the DNA is TGTGCCAGCAGAGACAGGGGAGGCTCCTACGAGCAGTACTTC. It codes for CASRDRGGSYEQYF.

The chain carries TRBV19 and TRBJ2-3; D is ambiguous. Germline assignment: CDR1 LNHDA and CDR2 SQIVND (reference sequence). The CDR3 loop spans 16 amino acids. V lost 4 bases and J 0 bases, leaving 14 bases between the germline ends. This CDR3 reads CASSSLAGSSTDTQYF. The CDR3 DNA is TGTGCCAGTAGTAGTCTGGCTGGGTCCAGCACAGATACGCAGTATTTT. Using reference TRBV19 and TRBJ2-3 for the parts outside the CDR3, the full variable domain is DGGITQSPKYLFRKEGQNVTLSCEQNLNHDAMYWYRQDPGQGLRLIYYSQIVNDFQKGDIAEGYSVSREKKESFPLTVTSAQKNPTAFYLCASSSLAGSSTDTQYFGPGTRLTVL.

The chain combines TRBV5-1 with TRBJ2-2; maybe TRBD2 (5 bases). V was clipped by 7 bases and J by 7 bases, with 14 bases between them. There are 13 residues in the CDR3. Germline assignment: CDR1 SGHRS and CDR2 YFSETQ. CDR3 loop: CASSIGSNGELFF. CDR3 coding DNA: TGCGCCAGCTCAATTGGGAGTAACGGGGAGCTGTTTTTT.

This clone was counted at least ten times. The chain couples TRBV9 to TRBJ1-1; the match to TRBD1 covers 7 bases. The CDR3 length is 15 residues. The ends lost 3 bases at V and 3 bases at J; junction bases unmatched: 8. Germline-derived CDR1 and CDR2 are SGDLS and YYNGEE. CDR3 in amino acids: CASSARQGGYTEAFF. CDR3 sequence (DNA): TGTGCCAGCAGCGCGAGACAGGGTGGGTACACTGAAGCTTTCTTT.

The chain couples TRBV29-1 to TRBJ2-7; 12 bases agree with TRBD2. CDR3 size: 14 residues. The germline V gene has CDR1 SQVTM and CDR2 ANQGSEA. V lost 7 bases to trimming and J lost 9 bases; unmatched junction nucleotides: 13. The CDR3 sequence: CSATQTSGSKVQYF. CDR3 nucleotide sequence: TGCAGCGCTACACAGACTAGCGGGAGTAAGGTGCAGTACTTC.

The chain carries TRBV27 and TRBJ2-1; D unclear. The ends were cut back, 9 bases at V and 3 bases at J, with 15 bases in the middle. CDR3 length: 14 residues. Germline V lookup: CDR1 MNHEY, CDR2 SMNVEV (reference sequence). Written as DNA, the CDR3 is TGTGCCAGAGATAGGCCGCTCCTCTACAATGAGCAGTTCTTC. Its protein product is CARDRPLLYNEQFF.

V is TRBV29-1 and J is TRBJ2-1; D uncertain. The CDR3 runs 14 residues. The germline gives CDR1 SQVTM, CDR2 ANQGSEA. V dropped 2 bases and J dropped 0 bases, with 8 bases sitting between them. The CDR3 loop is CSVETQNSYNEQFF. In DNA, the CDR3 is TGCAGCGTTGAAACACAGAACTCCTACAATGAGCAGTTCTTC.

The J gene is TRBJ2-2, the V gene TRBV27; D may be TRBD2 (7 bases). Trimming pared 5 bases from V and 1 base from J, leaving 11 bases between. Germline V CDR1 and CDR2: MNHEY, SMNVEV (reference sequence). CDR3 size: 15 residues. CDR3 protein: CASSHREGNTGELFF. CDR3 sequence (DNA): TGTGCCAGCAGTCACAGGGAGGGGAACACCGGGGAGCTGTTTTTT.

The chain carries TRBV9 and TRBJ2-3; no reliable D call. CDR3 length: 11 amino acids. V lost 3 bases and J 2 bases, leaving 1 base between the germline ends. CDR1 SGDLS and CDR2 YYNGEE come from the germline V gene. CDR3 sequence (DNA): TGTGCCAGCAGCGCCACAGATACGCAGTATTTT. This translates into CASSATDTQYF.

The chain couples TRBV6-5 to TRBJ1-5; tentative D call: TRBD1 (5 bases). V was clipped by 5 bases and J by 5 bases, with 16 bases between them. Germline V gene lookup returns CDR1 MNHEY and CDR2 SVGAGI. This CDR3 region has 15 residues. The CDR3, as DNA: TGTGCCAGCAGTGGGGACTCCGGGAACGATCAGCCCCAGCATTTT. As protein: CASSGDSGNDQPQHF.

The rearrangement uses TRBV5-1 and TRBJ1-3; no clear D. Germline V gene lookup returns CDR1 SGHRS and CDR2 YFSETQ. V lost 1 base, J lost 0 bases, and 8 bases lay in between. The CDR3 length is 15 residues. CDR3 coding DNA: TGCGCCAGCAGCTTGACCCCTCTCTCTGGAAACACCATATATTTT. As protein: CASSLTPLSGNTIYF.

This chain uses TRBV7-9 with TRBJ2-1, with D unresolved. V was clipped by 2 bases and J by 3 bases, with 5 bases between them. CDR1 is SEHNR, CDR2 FQNEAQ, per germline (reference sequence). The length of the CDR3 is 13 residues. The CDR3 bases are TGTGCCAGCAGCTTATGGCACTACAATGAGCAGTTCTTC. Translating it yields CASSLWHYNEQFF.